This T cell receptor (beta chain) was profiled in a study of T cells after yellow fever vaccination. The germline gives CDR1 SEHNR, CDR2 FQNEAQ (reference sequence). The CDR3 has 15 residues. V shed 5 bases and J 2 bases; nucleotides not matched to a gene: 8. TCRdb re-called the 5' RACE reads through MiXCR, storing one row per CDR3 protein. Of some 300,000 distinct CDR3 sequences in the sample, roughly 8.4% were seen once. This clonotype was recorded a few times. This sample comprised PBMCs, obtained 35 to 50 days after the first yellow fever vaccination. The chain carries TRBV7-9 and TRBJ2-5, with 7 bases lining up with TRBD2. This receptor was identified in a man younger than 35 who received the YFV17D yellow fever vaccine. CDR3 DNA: TGTGCCAGCAGCCCTCGACTAGCCGATCAAGAGACCCAGTACTTC. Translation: CASSPRLADQETQYF.